The entry that follows covers one T cell receptor (beta chain) sequence. The antigen remains undetermined. TCRdb passed the 5' RACE reads through MiXCR, listing each CDR3 protein once. This table holds about 510,000 distinct CDR3 sequences, about 5.2% found once. The data are from a study of CD8 T cells in ankylosing spondylitis. Study-level points and caveats: There was reportedly significant enrichment of clones that were disease-linked in matched ankylosing spondylitis synovial fluid. Blood from ankylosing spondylitis patients appeared to carry a characteristic roughly eight-variant TCR beta motif.

Sequences were obtained from blood, either unsorted or a sorted T cell fraction (not recorded which). The source of this sequence is a male donor with ankylosing spondylitis.

The CDR3 is CASSIPSGGAEETQYF. Here the CDR3 DNA reads TGTGCCAGCAGCATCCCTAGCGGGGGGGCCGAAGAGACCCAGTACTTC. The chain is built from TRBV11-2 and TRBJ2-5; the match to TRBD2 covers 12 bases. V lost 5 bases to trimming and J lost 3 bases; unmatched junction nucleotides: 7. The CDR3 has 16 residues. CDR1 and CDR2 (germline): SGHAT, FQNNGV.